This T cell receptor (beta chain) was sequenced in a study of Ad26.COV2.S vaccination and SARS-CoV-2 variants. Study-wide context: The Ad26.COV2.S arm of the COV1001 trial was where the donor was placed. Study-level points and caveats: Analytic work on TCR breadth and depth might have understated the full extent of total T cell responses. It was reported that spike-specific CD8+ and CD4+ T cell responses were substantially broad after vaccination.

Remarks on this clone: The antigen is undetermined.

Data came from immunoSEQ multiplex PCR; TCRdb stores just in-frame clones and leaves some out. There are 300,000 to 400,000 clones in the sample; around four fifths occur only once, and roughly 2% lies in the top ten. Treatment described: some 20 received Ad26.COV2.S at low or high dose, single or two shots; 5 received placebo; per-sample allocation not given. Sampling was performed 63 days after the first vaccine or placebo injection. The sample came from a Boston adult aged 18-55 years. Germline-derived CDR1 and CDR2 are MNHEY and SVGAGI. This CDR3 comprises 11 residues. With 5 bases removed from V and 4 bases from J, the gap between germline ends came to 5 bases.

This sequence joins TRBV6-5 and TRBJ1-1; no firm D call. The receptor was isolated from a person aged 18-60 years who received the Ad26.COV2.S COVID-19 vaccine or a placebo. The sequenced sample was peripheral blood, obtained in a trial of Ad26.COV2.S vaccine versus placebo. CDR3 residues: CASSQVTEAFF. In DNA, the CDR3 is TGTGCCAGCAGTCAGGTCACTGAAGCTTTCTTT.